The entry below gives a single TCR beta chain sequence along with its context. The data were taken from a study of T cell responses to AZD1222 COVID-19 vaccine. Some clones are missing from TCRdb's copy, which holds only in-frame ones; the method was immunoSEQ multiplex PCR. The table shows 130,000 to 150,000 clones, with 70% to 90% occurring only once. The CDR3 is 17 amino acids. The V end lost 4 bases, the J end lost 4 bases, and 23 bases lay between the germline ends. Germline assignment: CDR1 SGHKS and CDR2 YYEKEE (reference sequence). The source material was peripheral blood, sampled on day 0 of AZD1222 vaccination. The sequence came from an adult in good health. The chain recombines TRBV5-5 with TRBJ1-2; TRBD1 is a possible D gene (6 bases). The CDR3, as DNA: TGTGCCAGCAGCCCCCTCTTTCCACAGGGTGAGCTCTATGGCTACACCTTC. It encodes CASSPLFPQGELYGYTF. The full variable domain, its missing parts supplied by reference TRBV5-5 and TRBJ1-2, is DAGVTQSPTHLIKTRGQQVTLRCSPISGHKSVSWYQQVLGQGPQFIFQYYEKEERGRGNFPDRFSARQFPNYSSELNVNALLLGDSALYLCASSPLFPQGELYGYTFGSGTRLTVV.